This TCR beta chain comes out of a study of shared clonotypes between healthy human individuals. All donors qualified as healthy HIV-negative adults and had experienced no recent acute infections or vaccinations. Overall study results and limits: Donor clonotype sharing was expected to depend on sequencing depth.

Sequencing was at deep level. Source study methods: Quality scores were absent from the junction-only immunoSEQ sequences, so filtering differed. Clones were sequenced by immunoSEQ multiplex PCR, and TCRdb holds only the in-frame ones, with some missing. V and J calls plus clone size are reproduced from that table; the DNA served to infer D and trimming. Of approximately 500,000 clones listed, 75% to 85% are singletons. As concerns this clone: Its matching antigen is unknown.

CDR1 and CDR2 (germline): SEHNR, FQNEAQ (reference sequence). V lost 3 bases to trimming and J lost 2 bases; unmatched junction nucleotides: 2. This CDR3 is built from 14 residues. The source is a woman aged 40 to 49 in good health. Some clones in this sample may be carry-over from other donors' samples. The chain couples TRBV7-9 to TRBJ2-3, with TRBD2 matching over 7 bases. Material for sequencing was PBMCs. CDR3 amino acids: CASSLRGYTDTQYF. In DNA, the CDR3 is TGTGCCAGCAGCTTGCGGGGGTACACAGATACGCAGTATTTT.